This T cell receptor (beta chain) emerged from a study of T cells in localized non-small cell lung cancer. Study-wide points: Only one tumor region went through sequencing, so heterogeneity may still be there. Longer overall survival was seen with higher T cell density measured in blood. Measurement of T cell clonality placed uninvolved adjacent lung highest, above the level in tumor. Appearances in adjacent lung were noted for a median 57 of the top 100 tumor clones.

Only in-frame clones appear in the TCRdb table, and some are missing; sequencing was by immunoSEQ multiplex PCR. The sample has some 85,000 clones, about three quarters seen once; the top ten hold about 19%. In the case of this clone: What it binds is not known.

The source is a man aged 35 to 69 with stage II squamous cell lung carcinoma. The specimen was PBMCs, collected before any cancer treatment.

In DNA, the CDR3 is TGTGCCAGCAGCCCCCGTTCGGGGGACACTGAAGCTTTCTTT. Protein sequence: CASSPRSGDTEAFF. V gene TRBV9 combines with J gene TRBJ1-1; D possibly corresponds to TRBD1 (5 bases). The CDR3 sequence is 14 residues long. In germline, CDR1 is SGDLS, CDR2 YYNGEE. Trimming cost V 4 bases and J 3 bases, with 13 bases left between them.